This TCR beta chain was captured in a study of T-cell reconstitution after alpha-beta-depleted transplantation in children. Whole-study findings and limits: Surviving recipient T cells and intrathymic progenitors accounted for some patients' high TCRbeta diversity at day 60. Newly generated T cells supplied most T-cell counts and diversity one year post-transplant.

This CDR3 region has 15 residues. The germline V gene encodes CDR1 DFQATT and CDR2 SNEGSKA (reference sequence). Losses at the gene ends were 1 base for V and 2 bases for J; bases not matched to a gene: 4. Preparation of the TCRbeta library was carried out with unique molecular identifiers. TCRdb recomputed calls from the PCR reads with MiXCR, one row per CDR3 protein. The sample yields some 600,000 distinct CDR3 sequences, about an eighth seen once. This clonotype was seen a few times. The target antigen is unknown. Sequencing was performed on PBMCs, mostly from graft donor cells, taken 360 days after TCRalphabeta/CD19-depleted stem cell transplant. The chain employs TRBV20-1 and TRBJ2-7; TRBD2 matches 11 bases. The receptor was isolated from a male patient between 5 and 17 years old who had a stem cell transplant for acute myeloid leukemia, so the T cells may come from the graft donor. The CDR3 loop is CSARGRLAGTYEQYF. In DNA form, the CDR3 reads TGCAGTGCTAGAGGGAGACTAGCGGGAACCTACGAGCAGTACTTC.